Each of the 29 T cell receptor beta chains below was sequenced from the same sample in a study of blood T cells in healthy people across ages. A second PCR, run for roughly 7 to 11 cycles, used a sample-barcoded 5' primer plus a J-beta primer mix. A single record per CDR3 protein comes from TCRdb applying MiXCR to the 5' RACE reads. The sample has around 1.7 million distinct CDR3 sequences, about 30% seen once. The sample comprised blood. These receptors were obtained from a woman aged 25-40 years in good health.

This clonotype was observed a few times. This chain connects TRBV6-5 to TRBJ2-1, with a tentative D call TRBD2 (6 bases). Trimming removed 0 bases at V and 7 bases at J, with 22 bases between. CDR3 length equals 18 residues. Germline-derived CDR1 and CDR2 are MNHEY and SVGAGI. CDR3 protein: CASSYSALTGGMLNEQFF. In DNA, the CDR3 is TGTGCCAGCAGTTACTCGGCGCTTACTGGCGGGATGTTGAATGAGCAGTTCTTC.

This clonotype was counted only a few times. The chain employs TRBV7-8 and TRBJ2-1, with 10 bases that match TRBD2. This CDR3 spans 17 amino acids. The germline gives CDR1 SGHVS, CDR2 FQNEAQ. With V trimmed by 6 bases and J by 0 bases, 8 bases remained unmatched. The CDR3 reads CASRRTSGSSSYNEQFF. The DNA of the CDR3 is TGTGCCAGCAGGCGGACTAGCGGTAGTAGCTCCTACAATGAGCAGTTCTTC.

This clonotype has a handful of counts. The rearrangement links TRBV4-3 to TRBJ1-3, with unresolved D. V shed 1 base and J shed 0 bases, with 7 bases lying between them. Per germline, CDR1 LGHNA and CDR2 YSLEER. The length of the CDR3 is 15 residues. The chain's CDR3 is CASSQGGHSGNTIYF. DNA for the CDR3: TGCGCCAGCAGCCAAGGAGGGCACTCTGGAAACACCATATATTTT.

The rearrangement links TRBV7-2 to TRBJ2-1, with D perhaps TRBD1 or TRBD2 (5 bases each). V shed 6 bases and J shed 6 bases, with 21 bases lying between them. The CDR3 totals 16 residues. The germline gives CDR1 SGHTA, CDR2 FQGNSA. The CDR3 spells CASRGPGGLGSNEQFF. DNA of the CDR3: TGTGCCAGCAGGGGGCCCGGAGGACTCGGAAGCAATGAGCAGTTCTTC.

There are many counts of this clonotype. The rearrangement links TRBV6-6 to TRBJ2-7; TRBD1 aligns across 7 bases. This CDR3 region has 15 residues. Germline V gene data show CDR1 as MNHNY and CDR2 as SVGAGI (reference sequence). The V segment lost 7 bases and the J segment 4 bases; nucleotides outside the gene matches: 13. The CDR3 DNA reads as TGTGCCAGCACCCCTAGACAGGGTTCTGGTTACGAGCAGTACTTC. Its translation is CASTPRQGSGYEQYF.

This clonotype has just a few counts. V gene TRBV5-6 combines with J gene TRBJ2-7, with D perhaps TRBD2 (6 bases). The CDR3 runs to 14 residues. The V gene's germline CDR1 is SGHDT and CDR2 YYEEEE. Trimming took 0 bases from V and 7 from J, leaving 14 bases between them. Here the CDR3 reads CASSLDTGRDEQYF. CDR3 coding DNA: TGTGCCAGCAGCTTGGACACGGGGCGGGATGAGCAGTACTTC.

This clonotype was counted a few times. The chain is built from TRBV12-3 or TRBV12-4 and TRBJ2-7; D uncertain. V was cut by 4 bases and J by 3 bases, with 10 bases left in between. The CDR3 has 13 residues. CDR3 loop: CASSSEIDYEQYF. CDR3 nucleotide sequence: TGTGCCAGCAGTTCCGAGATCGACTACGAGCAGTACTTC.

The CDR3 DNA follows: TGTGCCAGCAGCCAATCTGGGTGGGGGCCCTACGAGCAGTACTTC. Its translation is CASSQSGWGPYEQYF. This chain links TRBV28 with TRBJ2-7; weak D call: TRBD1 (6 bases). The germline V and J ends were trimmed by 6 bases and 2 bases, with 17 bases remaining between them. This CDR3 comprises 15 residues. CDR1 is MDHEN, CDR2 SYDVKM, per germline.

This clonotype was detected many times. This chain uses TRBV10-3 with TRBJ2-1, with 8 nucleotides matching TRBD1. CDR1 ENHRY and CDR2 SYGVKD come from the germline V gene. The V gene end was trimmed by 9 bases and the J gene end by 3 bases; junction bases not matched to a gene: 4. The CDR3 loop spans 13 amino acids. CDR3 sequence (DNA): TGTGCCATGGGGACAGGAGACTACAATGAGCAGTTCTTC. Protein product: CAMGTGDYNEQFF.

This clonotype has just a few counts. The J gene is TRBJ2-1, the V gene TRBV12-3 or TRBV12-4, with D tentatively TRBD1 or TRBD2 (5 bases each). V was cut by 5 bases and J by 8 bases, with 16 bases left in between. The CDR3 sequence is 14 residues long. CDR3 residues: CASSRGLMGDEQFF. DNA of the CDR3: TGTGCCAGCAGTAGAGGTCTGATGGGGGATGAGCAGTTCTTC.

This clonotype was seen only a few times. The CDR3 sequence: CASRGERGGGYEQYF. The CDR3, as DNA: TGTGCCAGCAGGGGCGAGCGGGGGGGCGGTTACGAGCAGTACTTC. V and J are TRBV2 and TRBJ2-7; 10 nucleotides line up with TRBD2. Germline V lookup: CDR1 SNHLY, CDR2 FYNNEI. CDR3 length equals 15 residues. Losses at the gene ends were 6 bases for V and 4 bases for J; bases not matched to a gene: 9.

This clonotype was detected only a few times. V and J are TRBV6-2 or TRBV6-3 and TRBJ2-7; tentatively, D is TRBD2 (6 bases). The CDR3 runs 15 residues. From germline, CDR1 is MNHEY and CDR2 SVGEGT. Trimming shortened V by 0 bases and J by 1 base, and 10 bases separated the two germline ends. The CDR3 spells CASSYSSTRSYEQYF. The CDR3 DNA follows: TGTGCCAGCAGTTACTCGTCGACTAGATCCTACGAGCAGTACTTC.

The V call is TRBV7-2, the J call TRBJ1-4, with a tentative D call TRBD1 (5 bases). V was clipped by 5 bases and J by 8 bases, with 15 bases between them. The germline V gene has CDR1 SGHTA and CDR2 FQGNSA. The CDR3 has 14 residues. CDR3 loop: CASSGAGAFEKLFF. In DNA form, the CDR3 reads TGTGCCAGCAGCGGGGCAGGCGCTTTCGAAAAACTGTTTTTT.

The genes are TRBV20-1 and TRBJ2-7; the D gene is possibly TRBD1 (5 bases). CDR3 size: 12 residues. Germline loops: CDR1 DFQATT, CDR2 SNEGSKA (reference sequence). V was pared by 6 bases and J by 2 bases, with 11 bases between. CDR3 nucleotides: TGCAGTGCAGAGGACAAAACCTACGAGCAGTACTTC. It yields the protein CSAEDKTYEQYF.

Many counts were recorded for this clonotype. The rearrangement uses TRBV6-5 and TRBJ2-5; TRBD2 matches at 7 bases. Trimming removed 6 bases from V and 5 bases from J; junction bases left unmatched: 9. Germline V gene lookup returns CDR1 MNHEY and CDR2 SVGAGI. The CDR3 spans 14 residues. The DNA of the CDR3 is TGTGCCAGCAGAAGCGGGATTGGATTGGAGACCCAGTACTTC. The encoded protein is CASRSGIGLETQYF.

The DNA of the CDR3 is TGTGCCAGCAGTCATACCCCGGGGAAAGAGGCCAACGTCCTGACTTTC. This encodes CASSHTPGKEANVLTF. The rearrangement uses TRBV25-1 and TRBJ2-6, with D perhaps TRBD2 (5 bases). CDR1 is MGHDK and CDR2 is SYGVNS in the germline V gene. Trimming stripped 5 bases from V and 6 bases from J, with 17 bases between. This CDR3 is built from 16 residues. Full variable domain (remainder filled in from reference TRBV25-1 and TRBJ2-6): EADIYQTPRYLVIGTGKKITLECSQTMGHDKMYWYQQDPGMELHLIHYSYGVNSTEKGDLSSESTVSRIRTEHFPLTLESARPSHTSQYLCASSHTPGKEANVLTFGAGSRLTVL.

The chain employs TRBV29-1 and TRBJ1-1; D remains unclear. The V gene's germline CDR1 is SQVTM and CDR2 ANQGSEA. The CDR3 has 11 amino acids. V was cut by 5 bases and J by 0 bases, with 4 bases left in between. CDR3 sequence: CSVMLNTEAFF. DNA for the CDR3: TGCAGCGTTATGCTGAACACTGAAGCTTTCTTT.

This chain connects TRBV27 to TRBJ2-1, with 14 bases matching TRBD2. The tail of the sequence fits TRBJ2-7 better, so the J call may be wrong. Germline-derived CDR1 and CDR2 are MNHEY and SMNVEV (reference sequence). The CDR3 is 16 residues long. CDR3 nucleotides: TGTGCCAGCAGTTCCGGACTAGCGGGGGGTTACAATGAGCAGTACTTC. Its translation: CASSSGLAGGYNEQYF.

This rearrangement joins TRBV10-2 to TRBJ2-1, with D maybe TRBD2 (5 bases). CDR3 length equals 14 residues. The V gene's germline CDR1 is WSHSY and CDR2 SAAADI. The germline V and J ends were trimmed by 7 bases and 3 bases, with 13 bases remaining between them. CDR3 sequence reads: CASKPGLLYNEQFF. The CDR3, as DNA: TGCGCCAGCAAACCGGGGTTACTCTACAATGAGCAGTTCTTC.

For this clonotype: The germline gene is not matched at one end of the junction; a read error may be the cause. J is TRBJ2-4 and V is TRBV7-9; D perhaps matches TRBD2 (6 bases). This CDR3 spans 12 amino acids. Germline CDR1 and CDR2: SEHNR and FQNEAQ (reference sequence). The CDR3 loop is CATRSGENIPYF. CDR3 bases: TGTGCCACCCGATCGGGGGAAAACATTCCGTACTTC. The full variable domain, in which reference TRBV7-9 and TRBJ2-4 provide the parts outside the CDR3, is DTGVSQNPRHKITKRGQNVTFRCDPISEHNRLYWYRQTLGQGPEFLTYFQNEAQLEKSRLLSDRFSAERPKGSFSTLEIQRTEQGDSAMYLCATRSGENIPYFGAGTRLSVL.

This clonotype was detected a few times. V and J are TRBV20-1 and TRBJ2-3; 8 nucleotides align to TRBD1. The CDR3 length is 15 residues. The V segment lost 3 bases and the J segment 2 bases; nucleotides outside the gene matches: 7. The germline CDR1 and CDR2 sequences are DFQATT and SNEGSKA (reference sequence). CDR3 nucleotide sequence: TGCAGTGCTAGGAACCGGGACAGGTTCACAGATACGCAGTATTTT. This gives the protein CSARNRDRFTDTQYF.

This clonotype occurred many times. At one end, the junction sequence differs from germline, possibly due to a read error. The chain links TRBV5-1 to TRBJ1-1; 9 positions agree with TRBD1. The CDR3 length is 13 residues. CDR1 is SGHRS, CDR2 YFSETQ, per germline. DNA of the CDR3: TGTGCCAGCAGCCGGACAGGGGACACTGAAGCTTTCTTT. This translates into CASSRTGDTEAFF.

This clonotype was detected only a few times. V and J are TRBV20-1 and TRBJ2-7, with TRBD2 matching 8 bases. Germline V CDR1 and CDR2: DFQATT, SNEGSKA (reference sequence). The CDR3 extends over 13 amino acids. Trimming at V came to 7 bases and at J to 7 bases, leaving 12 bases not matched to a gene. The CDR3 protein is CSGRSGSGGEQYF. In nucleotides, the CDR3 is TGCAGTGGACGGAGCGGGAGCGGGGGAGAGCAGTACTTC.

On this clonotype: The junction departs from the called germline gene at one end, perhaps through a read error. This rearrangement joins TRBV4-2 to TRBJ2-6; tentative D call: TRBD1 (5 bases). The germline V gene encodes CDR1 LGHNA and CDR2 YNFKEQ. This CDR3 region has 16 residues. This chain's CDR3 is CASSPIQISGANVRTF. Here the CDR3 DNA reads TGTGCCAGCAGCCCAATTCAGATCTCTGGGGCCAACGTCCGGACTTTC.

The sample holds many counts of this clonotype. This sequence joins TRBV6-2 or TRBV6-3 and TRBJ2-6, with 7 bases matching TRBD1. Germline trimming cut 7 bases from V and 0 bases from J; bases unmatched to any gene: 3. This CDR3 has 15 amino acids. The germline V gene encodes CDR1 MNHEY and CDR2 SVGEGT. Here the CDR3 reads CASKPGGSGANVLTF. CDR3 sequence (DNA): TGTGCCAGCAAACCAGGGGGCTCTGGGGCCAACGTCCTGACTTTC.

This chain links TRBV27 with TRBJ1-2; TRBD1 might be the D (6 bases). The V end was cut by 0 bases, the J end by 2 bases, with 16 bases between. The germline V gene encodes CDR1 MNHEY and CDR2 SMNVEV (reference sequence). This CDR3 is built from 17 residues. The DNA for the CDR3 is TGTGCCAGCAGTTTATCGCCGAGGGAGGGGGAGAACTATGGCTACACCTTC. It translates to CASSLSPREGENYGYTF.

The V gene is TRBV2, the J gene TRBJ1-5; TRBD1 agrees at 9 bases. In germline, CDR1 is SNHLY, CDR2 FYNNEI. The CDR3 extends over 15 amino acids. V lost 5 bases, J lost 4 bases, and 6 bases stayed unmatched. CDR3 DNA sequence: TGTGCCAGCAGTTTCACAGGGGGCCTGAATCAGCCCCAGCATTTT. This sequence encodes CASSFTGGLNQPQHF.

The chain has TRBV6-5 and TRBJ1-4; 8 nucleotides match TRBD1. Germline trimming cut 0 bases from V and 7 bases from J; bases unmatched to any gene: 4. The CDR3 runs 15 residues. The germline V gene encodes CDR1 MNHEY and CDR2 SVGAGI. CDR3 DNA sequence: TGTGCCAGCAGTTACTCGGGACAGGATGGTGAAAAACTGTTTTTT. Protein product: CASSYSGQDGEKLFF.

The chain has TRBV6-1 and TRBJ2-1; 13 bases match TRBD2. V shed 4 bases, J shed 4 bases, and the junction held 7 bases outside the gene matches. The germline CDR1 and CDR2 sequences are MNHNS and SASEGT. The CDR3 loop spans 17 amino acids. The CDR3 loop reads CASSAQLAGGLYNEQFF. The CDR3 nucleotides are TGTGCCAGCAGTGCCCAACTAGCGGGAGGGCTGTACAATGAGCAGTTCTTC.